The next 18 T cell receptor beta chains were all read from a single sample in a study of T cell changes during pregnancy in multiple sclerosis. Clones were read by immunoSEQ multiplex PCR, and TCRdb kept only the in-frame ones, dropping some. The data hold fewer than 85,000 clones, with 80% to 95% observed a single time. The source material was peripheral blood, sampled in the first trimester of pregnancy. All receptors come from a female donor in good health, enrolled as a control in a pregnancy study.

The chain combines TRBV13 with TRBJ1-2; D possibly corresponds to TRBD1 (6 bases). The CDR3 has 16 residues. Per germline, CDR1 PRHDT and CDR2 FYEKMQ (reference sequence). V gave up 1 base and J gave up 4 bases, with 16 bases separating them. The CDR3 reads CASSLAPRGLLYGYTF. CDR3 bases: TGTGCCAGCAGCTTAGCGCCCAGGGGTCTACTCTATGGCTACACCTTC.

The V call is TRBV29-1, the J call TRBJ2-2, with a weak D call TRBD1 (6 bases). Deletions cut 6 bases from V and 6 bases from J, with 8 bases between. The CDR3 sequence is 11 residues long. Germline V CDR1 and CDR2: SQVTM, ANQGSEA. CDR3 in DNA: TGCAGCGTAAGGGGGTCCGGGGAGCTGTTTTTT. This codes for CSVRGSGELFF.

J is TRBJ1-4 and V is TRBV11-2; D is possibly TRBD1 (6 bases). The CDR3 covers 14 residues. The germline CDR1 and CDR2 sequences are SGHAT and FQNNGV. V shed 5 bases and J shed 6 bases, with 13 bases lying between them. In nucleotides, the CDR3 is TGTGCCAGCAGCCCGGGGTACAGGGATGAAAAACTGTTTTTT. Amino acids: CASSPGYRDEKLFF.

The chain combines TRBV9 with TRBJ1-4; D is unclear. The CDR3 sequence is 14 residues long. The ends were cut back, 4 bases at V and 8 bases at J, with 15 bases in the middle. The germline V gene has CDR1 SGDLS and CDR2 YYNGEE. The CDR3 loop is CASSSAAGWEKLFF. CDR3 coding DNA: TGTGCCAGCAGCTCCGCGGCCGGATGGGAAAAACTGTTTTTT.

This sequence joins TRBV5-1 and TRBJ2-3; a weak D match, TRBD2 (6 bases). Germline V gene sequence: CDR1 SGHRS, CDR2 YFSETQ. The CDR3 spans 14 residues. The V gene lost 1 base and the J gene lost 9 bases, with 15 bases spanning the gap. The CDR3 is CASSLFGGVTTQYF. The CDR3 region has the DNA TGCGCCAGCAGCTTGTTCGGCGGGGTGACAACGCAGTATTTT. The entire variable domain, with the rest obtained from reference TRBV5-1 and TRBJ2-3, is as follows: KAGVTQTPRYLIKTRGQQVTLSCSPISGHRSVSWYQQTPGQGLQFLFEYFSETQRNKGNFPGRFSGRQFSNSRSEMNVSTLELGDSALYLCASSLFGGVTTQYFGPGTRLTVL.

This chain joins TRBV18 and TRBJ1-5; 7 bases line up with TRBD1. Looked up from germline, CDR1 is KGHSH and CDR2 is LQKENI. Trimming took 3 bases from V and 7 from J; bases not matched to a gene: 9. The CDR3 extends over 15 amino acids. The CDR3 DNA reads TGTGCCAGCTCACCCCAAAGACAGGGAGGCCAGCCCCAGCATTTT. It encodes CASSPQRQGGQPQHF.

The chain carries TRBV30 and TRBJ2-3, with D possibly being TRBD1 (6 bases). The germline CDR1 and CDR2 sequences are GTSNPN and SVGIG (reference sequence). The CDR3 contains 12 residues. Trimming stripped 6 bases from V and 5 bases from J, with 12 bases between. The CDR3 coding sequence is TGTGCCTGCCGACAGGCGAAAGATACGCAGTATTTT. This encodes CACRQAKDTQYF.

The chain joins TRBV29-1 to TRBJ2-7; the D gene is possibly TRBD2 (5 bases). Trimming removed 5 bases from V and 3 bases from J, with 11 bases in between. Looked up from germline, CDR1 is SQVTM and CDR2 is ANQGSEA. The CDR3 has 12 residues. The CDR3 sequence: CSVNLGSYEQYF. DNA of the CDR3: TGCAGCGTTAACCTGGGGAGCTACGAGCAGTACTTC.

CDR3 in amino acids: CASSPRTSVYNEQFF. In DNA form, the CDR3 reads TGTGCCAGCAGTCCACGGACTAGCGTATACAATGAGCAGTTCTTC. The chain has TRBV27 and TRBJ2-1; the match to TRBD2 covers 9 bases. V was clipped by 5 bases and J by 4 bases; unmatched bases: 6. CDR3 size: 15 residues. Germline lookup yields CDR1 MNHEY and CDR2 SMNVEV (reference sequence).

DNA of the CDR3: TGTGCCACAAGCCGGACAGGGACGAACACCGGGGAGCTGTTTTTT. This encodes CATSRTGTNTGELFF. The rearrangement joins TRBV15 to TRBJ2-2; 8 bases match TRBD1. Looked up from germline, CDR1 is LNHNV and CDR2 is YYDKDF (reference sequence). The CDR3 extends over 15 amino acids. The ends lost 9 bases at V and 0 bases at J; junction bases unmatched: 6.

J is TRBJ2-7 and V is TRBV6-1, with TRBD2 matching 12 bases. With V trimmed by 2 bases and J by 10 bases, 18 bases remained unmatched. Germline V gene sequence: CDR1 MNHNS, CDR2 SASEGT. The CDR3 loop spans 18 amino acids. CDR3: CASSELAGGPALPTEQYF. The DNA of the CDR3 is TGTGCCAGCAGTGAACTAGCGGGAGGGCCGGCTCTCCCTACCGAACAGTACTTC.

The chain recombines TRBV6-5 with TRBJ2-1; no reliable D call. Trimming shortened V by 4 bases and J by 6 bases, and 16 bases separated the two germline ends. CDR1 MNHEY and CDR2 SVGAGI come from the germline V gene. This CDR3 spans 15 amino acids. The CDR3 bases are TGTGCCAGCAGTTTGGGCGACGGAAGTGCCAATGAGCAGTTCTTC. This gives the protein CASSLGDGSANEQFF.

This clone was picked up one time. V is TRBV5-1 and J is TRBJ2-3, with D unclear. V was cut by 0 bases and J by 4 bases, with 12 bases left in between. The CDR3 runs to 15 residues. Germline V gene data show CDR1 as SGHRS and CDR2 as YFSETQ. The CDR3 sequence is CASSLVSVGPDTQYF. The CDR3 DNA is TGCGCCAGCAGCTTGGTTAGTGTTGGTCCAGATACGCAGTATTTT. Filled out from reference TRBV5-1 and TRBJ2-3, the complete variable domain reads KAGVTQTPRYLIKTRGQQVTLSCSPISGHRSVSWYQQTPGQGLQFLFEYFSETQRNKGNFPGRFSGRQFSNSRSEMNVSTLELGDSALYLCASSLVSVGPDTQYFGPGTRLTVL.

V is TRBV7-2 and J is TRBJ2-5; D gene uncertain. CDR3 length: 14 residues. CDR1 and CDR2 from the germline V gene are SGHTA and FQGNSA. Trimming removed 1 base from V and 1 base from J, with 7 bases in between. The CDR3 DNA follows: TGTGCCAGCAGCTTAGTGAGCGTCCAAGAGACCCAGTACTTC. Residues: CASSLVSVQETQYF.

The chain carries TRBV5-1 and TRBJ1-4; the D gene is possibly TRBD1 (5 bases). The germline V and J ends were trimmed by 0 bases and 4 bases, with 10 bases remaining between them. The CDR3 consists of 15 residues. In germline, CDR1 is SGHRS, CDR2 YFSETQ. CDR3 residues: CASSLVGGNNEKLFF. CDR3 nucleotide sequence: TGCGCCAGCAGCTTGGTGGGGGGGAATAATGAAAAACTGTTTTTT.

This chain uses TRBV6-1 with TRBJ2-3; 9 bases align to TRBD2. CDR1 and CDR2 from the germline V gene are MNHNS and SASEGT. The CDR3 consists of 14 residues. With V trimmed by 11 bases and J by 1 base, 7 bases remained unmatched. In nucleotides, the CDR3 is TGTGCCGCCGTTTTAGCGGGAGGCACAGATACGCAGTATTTT. Its translation: CAAVLAGGTDTQYF.

The V gene is TRBV6-1, the J gene TRBJ2-5; 7 bases line up with TRBD1. Germline-derived CDR1 and CDR2 are MNHNS and SASEGT. The CDR3 has 15 amino acids. The ends lost 0 bases at V and 2 bases at J; junction bases unmatched: 3. For the CDR3, the DNA is TGTGCCAGCAGTGAAGCGGAGACAGGGCAAGAGACCCAGTACTTC. The encoded protein is CASSEAETGQETQYF.

The chain carries TRBV5-8 and TRBJ1-2; perhaps TRBD1 as D (6 bases). V was clipped by 0 bases and J by 7 bases, with 16 bases between them. CDR3 size: 15 residues. Germline CDR1 reads SGHTS; CDR2 reads YDEGEE. CDR3 sequence: CASSLAGGRRGGYTF. In nucleotides, the CDR3 is TGTGCCAGCAGCTTGGCCGGGGGGCGCAGGGGTGGCTACACCTTC.